This TCR beta chain appears in the sequencing data of a study of response to subunit inactivated influenza vaccine. The CDR3 is 15 residues long. V lost 1 base to trimming and J lost 4 bases, with 14 bases between them. CDR1 and CDR2 from the germline V gene are SGDLS and YYNGEE. Study-wide results and caveats: That few new T cells are recruited by each seasonal influenza vaccination was the authors' suggestion.

This clonotype has a handful of counts. Its antigen is as yet unknown. TCRdb used MiXCR to reprocess the RT-PCR reads, holding one entry per CDR3 protein. The repertoire holds 500,000 to 650,000 distinct CDR3 sequences, with around 8% as singletons. The chain uses TRBV9 and TRBJ1-2, with unresolved D. The input for sequencing was PBMCs from blood, taken roughly 24 months after vaccination. The receptor's source is a man aged 45 to 75 who received an inactivated influenza vaccine. CDR3 protein: CASSVTRQATYGYTF. CDR3 sequence (DNA): TGTGCCAGCAGCGTAACCCGTCAGGCCACCTATGGCTACACCTTC.